This T cell receptor (beta chain) was profiled in a study of T-cell reconstitution after alpha-beta-depleted transplantation in children. This clonotype was observed at least ten times. Germline V gene sequence: CDR1 LGHDT, CDR2 YNNKEL (reference sequence). The V end lost 5 bases, the J end lost 8 bases, and 13 bases lay between the germline ends. The CDR3 is 13 amino acids. As it was prepared, the TCRbeta library received unique molecular identifiers. MiXCR, applied by TCRdb to the PCR reads, yields one record per CDR3 protein. This sample has some 240,000 distinct CDR3 sequences, with about 9.6% found just once.

V and J are TRBV3-1 and TRBJ2-1; a weak D match, TRBD2 (6 bases). The receptor was isolated from a human donor who donated a stem cell graft to a child with SCID. Material: PBMCs from the stem cell graft donor, obtained from the stem cell graft. This chain's CDR3 is CASSYRRGYEQFF. CDR3 sequence (DNA): TGTGCCAGCAGCTACCGGAGGGGCTATGAGCAGTTCTTC.